This TCR beta chain comes out of a study of ipilimumab plus nivolumab after autologous stem cell transplantation. Patients received nivolumab 3 mg/kg at weeks 1, 4, 7, 10, then fortnightly to week 26. Study-wide findings and caveats: The authors say TCR, Treg and microbiome findings warrant further study.

CDR1 is SEHNR, CDR2 FQNEAQ, per germline (reference sequence). CDR3 length equals 14 residues. The V end lost 0 bases, the J end lost 10 bases, and 13 bases lay between the germline ends. This clone was observed a single time. Its specificity is unknown. Using immunoSEQ multiplex PCR, the repertoire was profiled, and TCRdb retains in-frame clones only, with some absent. The sample lists about 22,000 clones; roughly 80% were seen once. The chain employs TRBV7-9 and TRBJ2-1; D gene unclear. This clonotype was sampled from a male donor with diffuse large B-cell lymphoma. Sequenced material: PBMCs, taken in a trial of ipilimumab plus nivolumab as post-transplant consolidation. The DNA of the CDR3 is TGTGCCAGCAGCTTAGCGGGCGGATCAGAGGAGCAGTTCTTC. It yields the protein CASSLAGGSEEQFF.